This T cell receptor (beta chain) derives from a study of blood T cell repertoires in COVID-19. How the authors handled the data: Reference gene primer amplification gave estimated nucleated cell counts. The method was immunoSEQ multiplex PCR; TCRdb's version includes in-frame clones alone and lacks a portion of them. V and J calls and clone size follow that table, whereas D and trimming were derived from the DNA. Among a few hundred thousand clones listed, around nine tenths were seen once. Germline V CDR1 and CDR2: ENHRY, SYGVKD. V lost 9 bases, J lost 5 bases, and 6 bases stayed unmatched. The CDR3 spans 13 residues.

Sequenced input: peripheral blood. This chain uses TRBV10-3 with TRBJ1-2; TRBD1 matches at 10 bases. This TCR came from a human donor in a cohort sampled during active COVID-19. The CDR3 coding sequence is TGTGCCATTTGGACAGGGGGTAGTTATGGCTACACCTTC. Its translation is CAIWTGGSYGYTF.